The TCR beta chain described here comes from a study of T cells after yellow fever vaccination. Researchers made TCR cDNA using 5'RACE template switching, and this step added a universal primer site and UMIs. TCRdb re-derived calls from the 5' RACE reads in MiXCR, one entry per CDR3 protein. The sample contains about 630,000 distinct CDR3 sequences, 9% to 15% of which appear only once. General study results and limits: Post-booster reappearance was seen for most primary-vaccination clones (roughly 96% CD4, roughly 88% CD8).

With regard to this clonotype: Its matching antigen is unknown.

Material: PBMCs, obtained on the day of the yellow fever booster vaccination. The receptor comes from a man younger than 45 who received the YFV17D yellow fever vaccine.

Written as DNA, the CDR3 is TGTGCCAGCAGTTACTCCGGACAGGGCGCTGGAAACACCATATATTTT. Encoded protein: CASSYSGQGAGNTIYF. The chain recombines TRBV6-5 with TRBJ1-3; TRBD1 matches 8 bases. V lost 0 bases to trimming and J lost 2 bases; unmatched junction nucleotides: 3. This CDR3 is built from 16 residues. CDR1 and CDR2 (germline): MNHEY, SVGAGI.